This T cell receptor beta chain was sequenced during a study of shared clonotypes between healthy human individuals. Findings of the study overall: Sharing across four donors was seen in approximately 5.2% of naive CD4 clonotypes.

Some clones are missing from TCRdb's copy, which holds only in-frame ones; the method was immunoSEQ multiplex PCR. This table holds some 680,000 clones, 73% found once. Naive CD4+ cells were CD45RA-selected; the remaining cells were memory. About this clone itself: No antigen is known for it.

Material for sequencing was memory CD4+ T cells sorted from blood. As for subset: CD45RA-negative fraction. The TCR comes from a woman younger than 45 in good health.

CDR3 in DNA: TGCAGCGTTGAACAGTACGAAGGCAATGAGCAGTTCTTC. The encoded protein is CSVEQYEGNEQFF. The chain links TRBV29-1 to TRBJ2-1; D ambiguous. The ends were cut back, 2 bases at V and 6 bases at J, with 11 bases in the middle. Germline assignment: CDR1 SQVTM and CDR2 ANQGSEA. CDR3 length: 13 residues.